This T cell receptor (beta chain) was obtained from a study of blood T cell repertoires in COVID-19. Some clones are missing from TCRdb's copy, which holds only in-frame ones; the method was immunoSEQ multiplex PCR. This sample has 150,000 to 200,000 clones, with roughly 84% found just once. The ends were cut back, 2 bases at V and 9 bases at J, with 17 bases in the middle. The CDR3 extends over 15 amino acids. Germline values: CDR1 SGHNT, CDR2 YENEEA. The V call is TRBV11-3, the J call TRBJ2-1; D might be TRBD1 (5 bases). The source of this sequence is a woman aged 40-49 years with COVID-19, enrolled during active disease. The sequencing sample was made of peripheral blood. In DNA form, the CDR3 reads TGTGCCAGCAGCTTACAGGGTATCGTCCTGGGTGAGCAGTTCTTC. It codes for CASSLQGIVLGEQFF.